The entry below gives a single T cell receptor (beta chain) sequence along with its context. Its specificity is unknown. Assay: immunoSEQ multiplex PCR; the TCRdb copy retains only in-frame clones and omits some. The sample has under 150,000 clones; over 85% are singletons. This sample is drawn from a study of T cell responses to AZD1222 COVID-19 vaccine. General study points: Baseline testing showed seropositivity in only six AZD1222 recipients. White British people made up most donors, females outnumbered males, and clonal diversity was possibly underestimated. No repertoire was sampled before or during the peak T cell response, only after it.

The germline V gene encodes CDR1 SGHKS and CDR2 YYEKEE (reference sequence). V gave up 6 bases and J gave up 0 bases, with 12 bases separating them. This CDR3 region has 14 residues. This chain links TRBV5-5 with TRBJ1-1; TRBD1 is a possible D gene (5 bases). This clonotype originated in an adult in good health. Sequencing used peripheral blood, obtained on day 0 of AZD1222 vaccination. In DNA, the CDR3 is TGTGCCAGCATCGCGACAGCCCTGAACACTGAAGCTTTCTTT. This codes for CASIATALNTEAFF.